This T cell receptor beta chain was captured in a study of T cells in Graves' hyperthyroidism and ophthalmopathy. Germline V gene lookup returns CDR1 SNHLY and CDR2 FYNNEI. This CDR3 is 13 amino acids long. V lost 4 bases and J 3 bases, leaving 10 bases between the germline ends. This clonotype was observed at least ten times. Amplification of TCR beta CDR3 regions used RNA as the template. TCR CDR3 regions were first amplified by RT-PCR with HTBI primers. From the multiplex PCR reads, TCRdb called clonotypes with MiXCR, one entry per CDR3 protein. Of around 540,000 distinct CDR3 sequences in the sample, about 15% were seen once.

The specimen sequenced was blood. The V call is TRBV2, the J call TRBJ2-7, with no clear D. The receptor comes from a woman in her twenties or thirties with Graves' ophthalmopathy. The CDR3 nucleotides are TGTGCCAGCAGTGTTTTTCTGGGCTACGAGCAGTACTTC. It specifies CASSVFLGYEQYF. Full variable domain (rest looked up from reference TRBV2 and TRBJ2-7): EPEVTQTPSHQVTQMGQEVILRCVPISNHLYFYWYRQILGQKVEFLVSFYNNEISEKSEIFDDQFSVERPDGSNFTLKIRSTKLEDSAMYFCASSVFLGYEQYFGPGTRLTVT.